The rows below give T cell receptor beta chains drawn from one sample of a study of beta chain features in type 1 diabetes. Measured with immunoSEQ multiplex PCR; TCRdb has only the in-frame clones, and not every one. The sample gives about 650,000 clones, roughly 12% of which show up once; about 0.11% is in the top ten. The sequencing sample was made of naive CD4+ T cells from blood. The receptor set was obtained from a man under 40 with type 1 diabetes. The CDR3 runs from the conserved cysteine through the conserved F or W. D genes are given only for firm matches. A clone size is listed for some rows: how often the clone was seen (once, few, many), or a class if it is expanded.

v_call,clone_size,d_call,j_call,cdr3_nt,cdr3_aa
TRBV21-1,NA,NA,TRBJ2-6,TGTGCCAGCACCCCACGCTACTCCGTCCTGACTTTC,CASTPRYSVLTF
TRBV27,NA,NA,TRBJ1-6,TGTGCCAGCAGTTTCCGACTACAGGGCTGGGAAGGATCACCCCTCCACTTT,CASSFRLQGWEGSPLHF
TRBV7-2,few,NA,TRBJ2-3,TGTGCCAGCAGCTTTCTCGGGGCCCTGGGCACAGATACGCAGTATTTT,CASSFLGALGTDTQYF
TRBV5-1,NA,NA,TRBJ2-5,TGCGCCAGCAGAGGCCAAGAGACCCAGTACTTC,CASRGQETQYF
TRBV27,few,TRBD1,TRBJ2-2,TGTGCCAGCAGTAGCGGGACAGGGGCCGGGGAGCTGTTTTTT,CASSSGTGAGELFF
TRBV7-8,few,NA,TRBJ1-1,TGTGCCAGCAGCTTAGGGCGGTTGGTCACTGAAGCTTTCTTT,CASSLGRLVTEAFF
TRBV6-5,few,NA,TRBJ2-5,TGTGCCAGCAGTTACGAGGGGGAGACCCAGTACTTC,CASSYEGETQYF
TRBV7-2,NA,TRBD1,TRBJ2-7,TGTGCCAGCAGCTCTTACAGGGGGCCGGGGGAGCAGTACTTC,CASSSYRGPGEQYF
TRBV7-2,NA,NA,TRBJ1-2,TGTGCCAGCAGCTTGACAACCAACTATGGCTACACCTTC,CASSLTTNYGYTF
TRBV4-3,few,TRBD1,TRBJ1-2,TGCGCCAGCAGCCAAGCTAGGACAGGGAGGATGTTGACCTTC,CASSQARTGRMLTF
TRBV7-9,few,NA,TRBJ2-2,TGTGCCAGCAGCCCAGGGACCGGGGAGCTGTTTTTT,CASSPGTGELFF